Sequencing of this T cell receptor beta chain was carried out in a study of T cells in Graves' hyperthyroidism and ophthalmopathy. This clonotype was counted between two and nine times. Patients were excluded because of uncontrolled infection, other autoimmune disease, pregnancy or lactation. It was RNA transcripts that yielded the amplified TCR beta CDR3 regions. Researchers ran a first-round RT-PCR on the TCR CDR3 using the HTBI primer set. TCRdb analysed the multiplex PCR reads with MiXCR anew, one entry per CDR3 protein. The sample has about 380,000 distinct CDR3 sequences, approximately 15% seen once. Germline V gives CDR1 LNHDA, CDR2 SQIVND (reference sequence). V was pared by 4 bases and J by 0 bases, with 12 bases between. CDR3 length: 15 amino acids.

Material: blood. V gene TRBV19 combines with J gene TRBJ1-2; D is perhaps TRBD1 (5 bases). The receptor was isolated from a woman aged 60-70 years with Graves' hyperthyroidism. The CDR3 DNA sequence: TGTGCCAGTAGTACCGCAGGGCCTCCTAACTATGGCTACACCTTC. The encoded protein is CASSTAGPPNYGYTF.